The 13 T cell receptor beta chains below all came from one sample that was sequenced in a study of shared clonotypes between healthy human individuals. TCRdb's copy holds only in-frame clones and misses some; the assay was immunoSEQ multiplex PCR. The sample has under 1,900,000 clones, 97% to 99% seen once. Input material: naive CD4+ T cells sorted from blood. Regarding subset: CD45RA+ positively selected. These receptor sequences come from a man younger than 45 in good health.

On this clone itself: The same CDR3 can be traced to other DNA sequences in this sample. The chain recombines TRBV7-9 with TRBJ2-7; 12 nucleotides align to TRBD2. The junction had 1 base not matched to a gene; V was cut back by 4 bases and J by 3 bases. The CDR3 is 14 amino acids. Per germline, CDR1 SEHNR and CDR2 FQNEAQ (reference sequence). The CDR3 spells CASSSGLAGYEQYF. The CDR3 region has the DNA TGTGCCAGCAGCTCGGGACTAGCGGGCTACGAGCAGTACTTC.

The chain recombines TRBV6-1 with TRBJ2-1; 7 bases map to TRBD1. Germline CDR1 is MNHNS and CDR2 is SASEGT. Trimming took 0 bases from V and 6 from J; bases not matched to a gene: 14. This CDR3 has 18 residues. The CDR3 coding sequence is TGTGCCAGCAGTGAAGCACGACAGGGCTCTGCAGCCCGCAATGAGCAGTTCTTC. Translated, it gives CASSEARQGSAARNEQFF.

The CDR3 DNA reads as TGTGCCAGCTCACCGGACAGGGTACGCAATGAGCAGTTCTTC. Its protein is CASSPDRVRNEQFF. This chain connects TRBV18 to TRBJ2-1; TRBD1 aligns across 8 bases. The CDR3 covers 14 residues. The J segment lost 6 bases and the V segment lost 3 bases, leaving 4 bases of the junction unmatched. Germline V gene sequence: CDR1 KGHSH, CDR2 LQKENI.

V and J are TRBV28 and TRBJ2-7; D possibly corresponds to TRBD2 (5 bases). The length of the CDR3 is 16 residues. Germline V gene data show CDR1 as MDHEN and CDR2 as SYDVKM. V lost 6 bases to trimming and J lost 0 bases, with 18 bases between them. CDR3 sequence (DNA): TGTGCCAGCAGGCCTCGCGGGTTGCCTACCTCCTACGAGCAGTACTTC. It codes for CASRPRGLPTSYEQYF.

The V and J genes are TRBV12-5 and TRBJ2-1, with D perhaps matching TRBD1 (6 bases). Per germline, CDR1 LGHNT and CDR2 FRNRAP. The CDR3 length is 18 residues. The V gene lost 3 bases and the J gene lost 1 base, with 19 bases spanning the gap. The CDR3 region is CASGFGVGGPPSYNEQFF. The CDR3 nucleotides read TGTGCTAGTGGTTTTGGGGTTGGGGGCCCACCATCCTACAATGAGCAGTTCTTC.

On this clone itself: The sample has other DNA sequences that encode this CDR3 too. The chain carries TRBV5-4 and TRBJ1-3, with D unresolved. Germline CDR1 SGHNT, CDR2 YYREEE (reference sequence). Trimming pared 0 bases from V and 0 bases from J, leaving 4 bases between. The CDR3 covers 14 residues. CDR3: CASSLEGSGNTIYF. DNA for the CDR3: TGTGCCAGCAGCTTGGAAGGCTCTGGAAACACCATATATTTT.

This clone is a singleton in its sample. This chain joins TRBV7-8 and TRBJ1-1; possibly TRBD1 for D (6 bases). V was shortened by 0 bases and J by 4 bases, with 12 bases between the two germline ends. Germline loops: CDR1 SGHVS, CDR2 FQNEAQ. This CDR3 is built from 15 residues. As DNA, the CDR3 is TGTGCCAGCAGCTTAGCGGGACACCCAAGCACTGAAGCTTTCTTT. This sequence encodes CASSLAGHPSTEAFF.

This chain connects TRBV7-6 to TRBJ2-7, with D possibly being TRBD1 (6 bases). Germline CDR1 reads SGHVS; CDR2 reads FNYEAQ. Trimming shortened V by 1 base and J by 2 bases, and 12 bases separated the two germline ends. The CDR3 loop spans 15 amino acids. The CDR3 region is CASSLEAGATYEQYF. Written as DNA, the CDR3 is TGTGCCAGCAGCTTAGAGGCAGGGGCTACCTACGAGCAGTACTTC.

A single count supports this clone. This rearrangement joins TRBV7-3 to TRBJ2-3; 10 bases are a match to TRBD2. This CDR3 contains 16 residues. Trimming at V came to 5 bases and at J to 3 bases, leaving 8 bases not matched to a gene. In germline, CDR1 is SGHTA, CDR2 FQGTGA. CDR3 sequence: CASSPRIAGGTDTQYF. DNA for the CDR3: TGTGCCAGCAGCCCCAGGATAGCGGGAGGAACAGATACGCAGTATTTT.

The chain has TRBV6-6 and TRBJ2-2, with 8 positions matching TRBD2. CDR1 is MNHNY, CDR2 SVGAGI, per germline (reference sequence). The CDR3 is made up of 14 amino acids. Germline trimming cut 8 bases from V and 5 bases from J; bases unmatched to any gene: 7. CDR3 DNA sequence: TGTGCCAGCCGGGGAAGCGGGAGTACCGGGGAGCTGTTTTTT. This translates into CASRGSGSTGELFF.

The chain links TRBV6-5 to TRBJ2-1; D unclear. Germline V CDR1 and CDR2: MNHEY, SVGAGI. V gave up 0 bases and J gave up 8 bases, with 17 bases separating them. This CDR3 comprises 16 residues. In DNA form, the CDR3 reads TGTGCCAGCAGTTACTCGGCCCGGGCGGTCTCCCATGAGCAGTTCTTC. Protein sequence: CASSYSARAVSHEQFF.

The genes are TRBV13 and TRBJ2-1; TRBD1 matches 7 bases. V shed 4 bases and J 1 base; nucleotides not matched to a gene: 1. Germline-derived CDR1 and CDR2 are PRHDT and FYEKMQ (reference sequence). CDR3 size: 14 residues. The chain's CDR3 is CASSSGGSYNEQFF. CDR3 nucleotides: TGTGCCAGCAGCTCAGGGGGATCCTACAATGAGCAGTTCTTC.

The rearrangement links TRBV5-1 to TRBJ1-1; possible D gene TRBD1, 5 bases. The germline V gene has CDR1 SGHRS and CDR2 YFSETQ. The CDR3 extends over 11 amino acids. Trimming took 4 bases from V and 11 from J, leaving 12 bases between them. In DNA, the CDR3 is TGCGCCAGCAGCGACAGCGGGTATGCTTTCTTT. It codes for CASSDSGYAFF.